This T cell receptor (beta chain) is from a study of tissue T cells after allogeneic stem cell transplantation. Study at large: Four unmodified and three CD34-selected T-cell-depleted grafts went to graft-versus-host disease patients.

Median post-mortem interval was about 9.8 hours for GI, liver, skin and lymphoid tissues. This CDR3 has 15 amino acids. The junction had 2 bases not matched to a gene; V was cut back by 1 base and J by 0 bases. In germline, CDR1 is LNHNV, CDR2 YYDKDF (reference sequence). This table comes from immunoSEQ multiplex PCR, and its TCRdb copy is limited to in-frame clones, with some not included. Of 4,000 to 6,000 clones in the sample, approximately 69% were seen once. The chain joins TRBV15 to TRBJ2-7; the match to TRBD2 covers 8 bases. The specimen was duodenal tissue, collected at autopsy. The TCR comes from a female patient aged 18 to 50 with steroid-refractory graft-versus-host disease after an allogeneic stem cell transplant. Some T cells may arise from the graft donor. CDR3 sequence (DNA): TGTGCCACCAGCAGAGCGGGGGGGAGCTCCTACGAGCAGTACTTC. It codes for CATSRAGGSSYEQYF. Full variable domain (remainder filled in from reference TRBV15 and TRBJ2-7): DAMVIQNPRYQVTQFGKPVTLSCSQTLNHNVMYWYQQKSSQAPKLLFHYYDKDFNNEADTPDNFQSRRPNTSFCFLDIRSPGLGDTAMYLCATSRAGGSSYEQYFGPGTRLTVT.